The source of this T cell receptor beta chain is a study of blood T cell repertoires in COVID-19. The germline V gene has CDR1 MNHEY and CDR2 SVGEGT. Trimming took 5 bases from V and 2 from J, leaving 11 bases between them. The CDR3 contains 14 residues. Original methodology: Amplifying reference gene primers gave estimates of nucleated cell counts. Assay used: immunoSEQ multiplex PCR; TCRdb lists only in-frame clones, some missing. Clone size and V and J calls were adopted from that table, with D and trimming inferred from the DNA. The sample yields about 380,000 clones, 88% seen once. The chain uses TRBV6-2 or TRBV6-3 and TRBJ2-3; D is undetermined. Material for sequencing was PBMCs or T cells enriched from blood (not recorded which). This clonotype was obtained from a young woman who had recovered from COVID-19. The CDR3 sequence is CASSAVRATDTQYF. The CDR3 coding sequence is TGTGCCAGCAGTGCCGTGCGAGCCACAGATACGCAGTATTTT.